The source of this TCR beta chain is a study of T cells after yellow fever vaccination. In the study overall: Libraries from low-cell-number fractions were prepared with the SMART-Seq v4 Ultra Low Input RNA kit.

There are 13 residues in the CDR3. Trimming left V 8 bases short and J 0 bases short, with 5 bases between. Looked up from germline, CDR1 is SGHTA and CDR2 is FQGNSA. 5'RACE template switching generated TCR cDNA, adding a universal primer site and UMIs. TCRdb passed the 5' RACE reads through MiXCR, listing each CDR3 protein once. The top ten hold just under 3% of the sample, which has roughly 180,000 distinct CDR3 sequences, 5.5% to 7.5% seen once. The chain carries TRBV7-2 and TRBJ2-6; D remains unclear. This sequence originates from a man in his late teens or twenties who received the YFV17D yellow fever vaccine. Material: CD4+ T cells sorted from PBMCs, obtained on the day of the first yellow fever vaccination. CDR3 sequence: CASAYSGANVLTF. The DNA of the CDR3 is TGTGCCAGCGCATACTCTGGGGCCAACGTCCTGACTTTC.